Listed below are T cell receptor beta chains from one sample, sequenced in a study of blood T cell repertoires in COVID-19. The table came from immunoSEQ multiplex PCR; TCRdb's copy has only in-frame clones and leaves some out. The data show hundreds of thousands of clones, with 70% to 90% seen just once and approximately 13% held by the top ten. The material sequenced was peripheral blood. These receptors were collected from a woman aged 55-69 years with acute or convalescent COVID-19. The CDR3 runs from the conserved cysteine through the conserved F or W. Each record gives: V gene, CDR3 protein.

TRBV27 | CASSLSRAGGNQPQHF
TRBV7-8 | CASSKQLGSSYEQYF
TRBV28 | CASSTQGLDTEAFF
TRBV28 | CASSITYYYGYTF
TRBV2 | CASRGTGLDSYEQYF
TRBV6-4 | CASSARQGEEAFF
TRBV5-1 | CASSWTGENTEAFF
TRBV10-1 | CASSEFLLVTGGSYEQYF
TRBV7-8 | CASSLWVGGNTEAFF
TRBV7-2 | CASSREQGYGYTF
TRBV27 | CASSPHRDRPEQYF
TRBV7-2 | CASSLRRNTEAFF
TRBV5-6 | CASSLGQGDSPLHF
TRBV4-2 | CASSTKAGAFGTDTQYF
TRBV9 | CASSGQGSTGANVLTF
TRBV15 | CATSRGTQGGGYEQYF
TRBV6-1 | CASSEGTGLFSYGYTF
TRBV10-3 | CAIRLTGEHNYGYTF